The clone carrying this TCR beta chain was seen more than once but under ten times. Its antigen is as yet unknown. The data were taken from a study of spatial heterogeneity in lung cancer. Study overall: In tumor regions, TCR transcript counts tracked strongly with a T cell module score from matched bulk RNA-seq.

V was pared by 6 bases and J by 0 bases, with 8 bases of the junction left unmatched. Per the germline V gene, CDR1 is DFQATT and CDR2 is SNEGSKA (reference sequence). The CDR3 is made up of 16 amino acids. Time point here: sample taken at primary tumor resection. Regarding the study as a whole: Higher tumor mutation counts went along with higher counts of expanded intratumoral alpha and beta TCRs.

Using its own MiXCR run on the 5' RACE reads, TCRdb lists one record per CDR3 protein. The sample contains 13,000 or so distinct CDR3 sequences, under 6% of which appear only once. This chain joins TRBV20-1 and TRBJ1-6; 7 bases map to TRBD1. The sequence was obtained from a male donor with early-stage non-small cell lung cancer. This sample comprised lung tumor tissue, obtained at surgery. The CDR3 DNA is TGCAGTGCCCCGACAGGGCAACTCTCCTATAATTCACCCCTCCACTTT. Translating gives CSAPTGQLSYNSPLHF.